Included here is one T cell receptor (beta chain) sequence, with context. The antigen remains unidentified. The CDR3 is 15 amino acids. The germline V gene has CDR1 LNHDA and CDR2 SQIVND (reference sequence). V lost 5 bases and J 7 bases, leaving 20 bases between the germline ends. The PCR used 60 Vbeta and 13 Jbeta primers. TCRdb's copy holds only in-frame clones and misses some; the assay was immunoSEQ multiplex PCR. The sample lists 150,000 to 200,000 clones; around four fifths were seen once. The data derive from a study of cytomegalovirus exposure and HLA in healthy donors. Regarding the study as a whole: Reportedly, HLA-A and HLA-B alleles of most subjects were accurately predicted from TCR beta. A later analysis linked a missense variant in DCLRE1C to the trimming of TCR beta V and J genes. Immune exposure information comprised only CMV serostatus.

This chain links TRBV19 with TRBJ1-2; perhaps TRBD1 as D (5 bases). The material sequenced was PBMCs. This TCR was sampled from a male donor in good health and CMV-seronegative. CDR3 protein: CASSPAVGGSIGYTF. As DNA, the CDR3 is TGTGCCAGTAGTCCGGCCGTGGGGGGGAGCATTGGCTACACCTTC.